These 14 T cell receptor beta chains share one sample of origin, sequenced in a study of metastatic and nonmetastatic thyroid tumors. Patients were all untreated before their thyroid surgery. TCRdb re-clonotyped the PCR reads via MiXCR. The repertoire includes some 34,000 clones, about a sixth of them detected once, and more than 4% sits in the top ten. The sample consisted of blood. The receptors shown here come from a female donor with papillary thyroid cancer or a benign thyroid nodule (not recorded which). Some clones in this sample may be carry-over from other donors' samples.

This clone was counted many times. An end of the junction does not agree with germline; a read error may underlie this. The same CDR3 also results from other DNA sequences found in this sample. The rearrangement links TRBV10-3 to TRBJ2-3, with D tentatively TRBD1 or TRBD2 (5 bases each). This CDR3 is 16 amino acids long. Germline CDR1 ENHRY, CDR2 SYGVKD. The CDR3 sequence: CAITEGTEPGADTQYF. CDR3 bases: TGTGCCATCACTGAGGGGACGGAGCCTGGGGCAGATACGCAGTATTTT.

This clone came up many times. The chain uses TRBV19 and TRBJ1-3, with D possibly matching TRBD1 (5 bases). The germline V gene encodes CDR1 LNHDA and CDR2 SQIVND (reference sequence). The V end was cut by 0 bases, the J end by 3 bases, with 15 bases between. This CDR3 has 17 residues. The CDR3 DNA reads TGTGCCAGTAGTATAGATGACGGGGGAGGCGTTGGAAACACCATATATTTT. Encoded protein: CASSIDDGGGVGNTIYF.

This clone was recorded many times. This chain links TRBV9 with TRBJ2-1; TRBD2 matches at 10 bases. Looked up from germline, CDR1 is SGDLS and CDR2 is YYNGEE. The CDR3 runs to 15 residues. J gave up 7 bases and V 4 bases, and 8 bases lay outside the gene matches. The DNA of the CDR3 is TGTGCCAGCAGCTTTAGCGGGGGGTATAAGAATGAGCAGTTCTTC. This encodes CASSFSGGYKNEQFF.

This clone was seen many times. The chain recombines TRBV5-1 with TRBJ2-3; D unclear. V gave up 0 bases and J gave up 6 bases, with 14 bases separating them. Germline V gene data show CDR1 as SGHRS and CDR2 as YFSETQ. The CDR3 is 15 residues long. In nucleotides, the CDR3 is TGCGCCAGCAGCTTGGCTGCATTCGTATCGGATACGCAGTATTTT. This sequence encodes CASSLAAFVSDTQYF.

This clone has a single count. Other DNA sequences from this sample encode an identical CDR3 as well. This chain uses TRBV5-1 with TRBJ1-2, with D possibly TRBD1 on 5 matching bases. The CDR3 contains 14 residues. V was shortened by 6 bases and J by 4 bases, with 16 bases between the two germline ends. Germline V gene sequence: CDR1 SGHRS, CDR2 YFSETQ. DNA of the CDR3: TGCGCCAGCACCGCGGGGGGTGGGAGCTATGGCTACACCTTC. Translation: CASTAGGGSYGYTF. Drawing the rest from reference TRBV5-1 and TRBJ1-2, the complete variable domain is KAGVTQTPRYLIKTRGQQVTLSCSPISGHRSVSWYQQTPGQGLQFLFEYFSETQRNKGNFPGRFSGRQFSNSRSEMNVSTLELGDSALYLCASTAGGGSYGYTFGSGTRLTVV.

As to this clone: Relative to the germline gene, one junction end is altered; a read error may explain this. The chain links TRBV7-2 to TRBJ2-3; D is perhaps TRBD1 or TRBD2 (6 bases each). Germline CDR1 SGHTA, CDR2 FQGNSA. This CDR3 is built from 14 residues. Here the CDR3 DNA reads TGTGCCAGCAGATTAGCTGGGGGGCGTGATACGCAGTATTTT. It is translated as CASRLAGGRDTQYF.

Many counts were recorded for this clone. The chain combines TRBV5-1 with TRBJ1-5; possibly TRBD1 for D (5 bases). V was pared by 4 bases and J by 6 bases, with 17 bases between. The CDR3 runs 15 residues. Germline values: CDR1 SGHRS, CDR2 YFSETQ. CDR3 sequence (DNA): TGCGCCAGCAGCGTTGGGGGGACCCAGGGTCAGCCCCAGCATTTT. It specifies CASSVGGTQGQPQHF.

This clone was recorded at least ten times. The chain recombines TRBV24-1 with TRBJ2-3, with a tentative D call TRBD2 (6 bases). This CDR3 has 17 residues. V lost 2 bases and J lost 7, with 21 bases in between. From germline, CDR1 is KGHDR and CDR2 SFDVKD. Here the CDR3 reads CATSDSLDYNALHTQYF. In DNA, the CDR3 is TGTGCCACCAGTGATTCGTTGGACTATAATGCACTCCATACGCAGTATTTT.

This clone was seen once. An end of the junction differs from the germline gene, which may be a read error. The chain links TRBV7-8 to TRBJ2-7; D uncertain. From germline, CDR1 is SGHVS and CDR2 FQNEAQ. The CDR3 contains 14 residues. CDR3 protein: CASSLPVVLYGQYF. The CDR3 DNA sequence: TGTGCCAGCAGCCTCCCGGTGGTCCTCTACGGGCAGTACTTC.

This clone has at least ten counts. V and J are TRBV5-6 and TRBJ1-4; 7 bases match TRBD1. The CDR3 has 15 residues. Germline values: CDR1 SGHDT, CDR2 YYEEEE. V gave up 4 bases and J gave up 2 bases; unmatched junction bases: 5. The CDR3 coding sequence is TGTGCCAGCAGCCCCCCCAGGGGGACTAATGAAAAACTGTTTTTT. This translates into CASSPPRGTNEKLFF.

This clone turned up a few times. A read error may explain this, as a much larger clone is one base away. The rearrangement joins TRBV10-3 to TRBJ1-4, with D maybe TRBD1 (6 bases). The CDR3 contains 15 residues. Trimming stripped 0 bases from V and 8 bases from J, with 13 bases between. The V gene's germline CDR1 is ENHRY and CDR2 SYGVKD. CDR3 region: CAISESRTEEEKLFF. The CDR3 bases are TGTGCCATCAGTGAGTCCCGGACAGAGGAGGAAAAACTGTTTTTT.

The CDR3 DNA reads as TGTGCCAGCAGTTATAATAGTTTCTCCTACAATGAGCAGTTCTTC. It specifies CASSYNSFSYNEQFF. This chain connects TRBV14 to TRBJ2-1; D not resolved. This CDR3 has 15 amino acids. V was trimmed by 6 bases and J by 0 bases, leaving 12 bases between them. Germline V gene sequence: CDR1 SGHDN, CDR2 FVKESK.

Ten or more counts support this clone. V usage is TRBV12-3 or TRBV12-4 and J usage is TRBJ1-6; the D gene is possibly TRBD1 (6 bases). This CDR3 is built from 13 residues. Trimming took 6 bases from V and 4 from J, leaving 7 bases between them. CDR3 loop: CASRQGYNSPLHF. The CDR3 DNA reads as TGTGCCAGCAGACAGGGTTATAATTCACCCCTCCACTTT.

The genes are TRBV20-1 and TRBJ2-7; D is unresolved. Germline-derived CDR1 and CDR2 are DFQATT and SNEGSKA (reference sequence). The CDR3 spans 12 residues. V lost 8 bases to trimming and J lost 0 bases, with 11 bases between them. CDR3 nucleotide sequence: TGCAGTTCTATGGAGATCTCCTACGAGCAGTACTTC. Protein sequence: CSSMEISYEQYF.